The text below deals with one T cell receptor beta chain. Its antigen target is currently unknown. Base qualities are missing; no much larger clone stands one base away. These data come from a study of blood T cell repertoires in COVID-19 (dated by TCRdb to 2020 to 2021). Notes on the research overall: Samples from collaborators originated in the United States, Italy and Spain and spanned both the acute and convalescent phases of COVID-19. The prospective study material was composed of cDNA or gDNA derived from T cells, B-cell-depleted T cells, or PBMCs. Deeply sampled blood TCRbeta repertoires from subjects exposed to, actively infected with, or recovered from COVID-19 were included in the dataset. The repertoires were made available in a free public database intended to serve as a resource for research on the immune response to SARS-CoV-2. The samples were drawn from two sources: the first 160 participants of the ongoing ImmuneRACE study, and some 1,300 subjects contributed by 6 global collaborators. Nearly every sample came with metadata listing a de-identified subject ID, COVID-19 status, age in years and sex. Where HLA class I and class II types were available, the types were taken from metadata supplied by the sample provider, not from assay-based typing.

The paper as a whole reports these results and caveats: The quantity of clinical and demographic metadata differed by source and by participant and was supplied without curation.

TCRbeta CDR3 regions were amplified from genomic DNA using the immunoSEQ Assay, a bias-controlled multiplex PCR. As for the authors' bioinformatics: The number of nucleated cells in each sample was estimated from the amplification of reference gene primers within the assay. Sequence reads were collapsed and filtered to measure the absolute abundance of every unique TCRbeta CDR3 rearrangement. Productive Simpson clonality was computed per sample as the square root of Simpson's diversity index over productive rearrangements. In TCRdb, the immuneACCESS table is reduced to in-frame sequences with V and J assigned. These tables do not hold every clone; where another copy was compared, an unresolved V gene accounts for under half, and the others remain unexplained. The D gene and trimming were derived from the DNA, and the V and J assignments and clone size from that table. Present in this sample are about 220,000 clones, approximately 85% of which were seen just once. In total, the top ten clones hold about 2.4% of the sample.

Germline trimming: 1 base from V, 8 bases from J; junction bases outside gene matches: 7. The CDR3 contains 14 residues, cysteine and phenylalanine counted. Only the CDR3 portion is preserved as DNA: 42 bases, with reading frame beginning at the first base. The CDR1 and CDR2 encoded by the germline V gene (reference sequence) are GTSNPN and SVGIG. At one collaborating source in Seattle, patients were enrolled during active infection and were followed longitudinally through the course of disease. Collaborating institutions collected whole blood in K2EDTA tubes following their own protocols. For TCRbeta analysis, collaborator samples were shipped as frozen whole blood, as isolated PBMCs, or as DNA extracted from either sample type.

This receptor was obtained from a woman aged 65 to 85 with COVID-19, enrolled during active disease. This chain is built from TRBV30 and TRBJ2-1; a stretch of 8 junction bases matches TRBD1. Sequencing input: peripheral blood. The CDR3 protein: CAWSEGQGNDEQFF. In nucleotide form, the sequence is TGTGCCTGGAGTGAAGGACAGGGTAACGATGAGCAGTTCTTC.